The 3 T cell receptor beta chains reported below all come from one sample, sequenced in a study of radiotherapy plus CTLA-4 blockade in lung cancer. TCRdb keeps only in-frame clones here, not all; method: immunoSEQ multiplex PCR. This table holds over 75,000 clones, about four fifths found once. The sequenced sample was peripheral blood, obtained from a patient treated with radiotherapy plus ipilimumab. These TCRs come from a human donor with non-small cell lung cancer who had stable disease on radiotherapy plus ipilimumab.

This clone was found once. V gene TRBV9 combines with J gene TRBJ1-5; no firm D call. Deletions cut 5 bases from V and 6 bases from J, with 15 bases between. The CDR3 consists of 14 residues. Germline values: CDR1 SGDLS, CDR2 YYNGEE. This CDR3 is CASSSGSPGQPQHF. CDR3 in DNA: TGTGCCAGCAGTTCGGGGAGCCCGGGTCAGCCCCAGCATTTT.

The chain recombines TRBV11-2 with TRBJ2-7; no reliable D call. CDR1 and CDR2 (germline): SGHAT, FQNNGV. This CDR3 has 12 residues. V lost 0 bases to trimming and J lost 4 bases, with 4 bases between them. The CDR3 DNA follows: TGTGCCAGCAGCTTAGAGGGGTACGAGCAGTACTTC. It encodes CASSLEGYEQYF. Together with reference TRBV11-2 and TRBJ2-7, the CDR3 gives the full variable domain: EAGVAQSPRYKIIEKRQSVAFWCNPISGHATLYWYQQILGQGPKLLIQFQNNGVVDDSQLPKDRFSAERLKGVDSTLKIQPAKLEDSAVYLCASSLEGYEQYFGPGTRLTVT.

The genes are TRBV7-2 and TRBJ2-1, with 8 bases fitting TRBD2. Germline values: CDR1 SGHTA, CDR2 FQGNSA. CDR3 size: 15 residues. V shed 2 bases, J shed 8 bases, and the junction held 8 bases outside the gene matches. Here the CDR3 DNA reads TGTGCCAGCAGCTTATACTCTAGCGGGTTCGATGAGCAGTTCTTC. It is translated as CASSLYSSGFDEQFF.